The source of this TCR beta chain is a study of T-cell reconstitution after alpha-beta-depleted transplantation in children (dated by TCRdb to about 2016). The study in broad terms: Using TCR repertoire profiling, the study followed T-cell immune reconstitution in a quantitative way in children after TCRalphabeta/CD19-depleted allogeneic hematopoietic cell transplantation.

The sample's treatment or condition, from its label and the paper: allogeneic hematopoietic cell transplantation with graft depleted of TCRalphabeta T cells and CD19 B cells. Transplant recipients were children who received TCRalphabeta/CD19-depleted allogeneic hematopoietic cell grafts. Libraries came from PCR. Instrument used: Illumina HiSeq 2500. Molecular barcoding was employed in the preparation of TCR libraries, with unique molecular identifiers being used to normalize TCRbeta repertoire quantification. TCRdb reran the public reads through fastp at Q25 and MiXCR, keeping productive beta chains. Rows matching on CDR3 protein sequence are summarized as one entry with the most common DNA and genes. The sample table lists about 420,000 distinct CDR3 sequences, 15% to 20% of them with a count of one. The leading ten clones occupy around 30% of the sample. The CDR3 covers 15 residues, taking in both the cysteine and the phenylalanine. Only the CDR3 part of the read is kept: 45 bases, read in frame from the first base. CDR1 and CDR2, looked up from the germline V gene (reference sequence), are DFQATT and SNEGSKA. For this chain, trimming is 3 bases at the V end and 4 bases at the J end, and the number of junction bases without a gene match is 5.

The research as a whole found: About two months after transplant, the apparently early recovery of alphabetaT-cell counts reportedly depended on just several hundred clones that had expanded rapidly and came from non-depleted graft cells. In some patients, high TCRbeta diversity at day 60 was attributed to recipient T cells and intrathymic progenitors that had survived conditioning. Over subsequent months, a decline in hyperexpanded clone frequencies was noted, and after one year, T-cell counts and TCRbeta diversity were mostly ascribed to newly produced T cells.

This clonotype was seen more than once but under ten times. Its specific antigen is unknown. No much larger clonotype is one base removed from it; base qualities were not supplied. The rearrangement combines TRBV20-1 with TRBJ2-3; TRBD2 aligns with 12 central bases. Source: PBMCs, mostly from graft donor cells, taken 360 days after TCRalphabeta/CD19-depleted stem cell transplant. This clonotype was obtained from a boy in the first two years of life who had a stem cell transplant for Wiskott-Aldrich syndrome, so the T cells may come from the graft donor. The CDR3 region has the sequence CSARALAGGSDTQYF. The base sequence is TGCAGTGCTAGGGCCCTAGCGGGAGGGTCAGATACGCAGTATTTT.